This is a list of T cell receptor beta chains from one sample in a study of identical twins. MiXCR, run by TCRdb on the 5' RACE reads, gives a single entry per CDR3 protein. The sample carries over 250,000 distinct CDR3 sequences, just under 9.5% recorded once. This same sample was also part of a study on yellow fever vaccine responses in identical twins.

Sequencing input: CD8+ T cells sorted from blood. These receptors were collected from a woman aged 18-30 years in good health. Each CDR3 is given with its conserved first and last residue. The D gene is left open where the match is weak. The listing skips clone size in some rows; elsewhere it reads once, few, many or a size class.

size	V	D	length	J	DNA	CDR3
few	TRBV11-2	NA	13	TRBJ2-2	TGTGCCAAACGGGCTGGGAACACCGGGGAGCTGTTTTTT	CAKRAGNTGELFF
NA	TRBV11-1	TRBD1	18	TRBJ2-1	TGTGCCAGCAGCTTAGGGGACAGGGGCAGGGGTTCGGGCATTGAGCAGTTCTTC	CASSLGDRGRGSGIEQFF
few	TRBV9	NA	15	TRBJ1-1	TGTGCCAGCAGCGTAGTCAACAGCTTGAACACTGAAGCTTTCTTT	CASSVVNSLNTEAFF
many	TRBV20-1	TRBD2	14	TRBJ2-7	TGCAGTGCTAGAGGGCTAGCGGGAGCCTACGAGCAGTACTTC	CSARGLAGAYEQYF
NA	TRBV7-9	TRBD1	13	TRBJ2-7	TGTGCCAGCAGCGCGGGACAGGAGACCGAGCAGTACTTC	CASSAGQETEQYF
NA	TRBV20-1	NA	15	TRBJ2-1	TGCAGTGCTAGAACCCTAGCGAGATACTACAATGAGCAGTTCTTC	CSARTLARYYNEQFF
NA	TRBV15	TRBD1	17	TRBJ2-3	TGTGCCACCAGCAGCTCCCCGGGACAGGGGGCAAAAGATACGCAGTATTTT	CATSSSPGQGAKDTQYF
few	TRBV7-2	NA	15	TRBJ2-1	TGTGCCAGCAGCTTAAATTGGGGGGGGGCGAATGAGCAGTTCTTC	CASSLNWGGANEQFF
many	TRBV7-9	NA	17	TRBJ2-2	TGTGCCAGCAGCTTAAGGGACACGGAGGGATTGACCGGGGAGCTGTTTTTT	CASSLRDTEGLTGELFF
few	TRBV20-1	NA	16	TRBJ2-7	TGCAGTGCTGCTTGGGCGGGCGGGTCAGAGTCCTACGAGCAGTACTTC	CSAAWAGGSESYEQYF
many	TRBV30	NA	14	TRBJ2-2	TGTGCCTGGAGTGAGGGCCGACGATACGGGGAGCTGTTTTTT	CAWSEGRRYGELFF
few	TRBV4-2	NA	13	TRBJ2-1	TGTGCCAGCAGCCAAGATGAACTGTATGAGCAGTTCTTC	CASSQDELYEQFF
few	TRBV5-1	NA	15	TRBJ2-1	TGCGCCAGCAGCTTGGTAATAGCGGCCCAAGGTGAGCAGTTCTTC	CASSLVIAAQGEQFF
few	TRBV28	TRBD1	16	TRBJ1-5	TGTGCCACTTCTTCGCGGGGACAGGGCGGCAATCAGCCCCAGCATTTT	CATSSRGQGGNQPQHF
many	TRBV11-2	NA	15	TRBJ2-3	TGTGCCAGCAGCTTAGGAGAGGCTTTCACAGATACGCAGTATTTT	CASSLGEAFTDTQYF
few	TRBV7-8	NA	13	TRBJ1-6	TGTGCCAGCAGCCATGATTGGGGTTCACCCCTCCACTTT	CASSHDWGSPLHF
many	TRBV10-3	TRBD1	15	TRBJ1-5	TGTGCCATCAGTGACTATACAGGGGCAGGGCAGCCCCAGCATTTT	CAISDYTGAGQPQHF
few	TRBV29-1	NA	12	TRBJ2-2	TGCAGCGTTGATGCGGAGACCGGGGAGCTGTTTTTT	CSVDAETGELFF
NA	TRBV20-1	TRBD1	16	TRBJ2-5	TGCAGTGCTACCCAACGACAGGGTTCGTTGGGCGAGACCCAGTACTTC	CSATQRQGSLGETQYF
many	TRBV7-6	TRBD2	15	TRBJ2-1	TGTGCCAGCAGCCCAACTAGCGGGACCTACAATGAGCAGTTCTTC	CASSPTSGTYNEQFF
NA	TRBV15	NA	15	TRBJ2-1	TGTGCCACCAGCAGAGATTTTCAGTTGGCCGGTGAGCAGTTCTTC	CATSRDFQLAGEQFF
NA	TRBV15	NA	18	TRBJ2-2	TGTGCCACCAGCGGCCCCGCGCAGGGGGGGCCGAACACCGGGGAGCTGTTTTTT	CATSGPAQGGPNTGELFF
few	TRBV5-1	TRBD1	15	TRBJ2-7	TGCGCCAGCAGGGAAGCTGGACAGGGGGCCTACGAGCAGTACTTC	CASREAGQGAYEQYF
NA	TRBV29-1	NA	10	TRBJ1-2	TGCAGCGTTGAACACTATGGCTACACCTTC	CSVEHYGYTF
many	TRBV7-2	NA	16	TRBJ2-1	TGTGCCAGCAGCTTAAGAGCGGGCGAAAATAACAATGAGCAGTTCTTC	CASSLRAGENNNEQFF
many	TRBV15	NA	14	TRBJ2-2	TGTGCCACCAGCGGACCGATTGAAACCGGGGAGCTGTTTTTT	CATSGPIETGELFF
NA	TRBV19	NA	13	TRBJ2-7	TGTGCCAGTAGTATAGGCGCATCCTACGAGCAGTACTTC	CASSIGASYEQYF
many	TRBV24-1	NA	12	TRBJ2-3	TGTGCCACCAGCTCTTGGTCAGATACGCAGTATTTT	CATSSWSDTQYF
NA	TRBV11-2	NA	14	TRBJ2-1	TGTGCCAGCAGCCTATGGGATACAGGCAATGAGCAGTTCTTC	CASSLWDTGNEQFF
NA	TRBV12-3/TRBV12-4	NA	13	TRBJ2-7	TGTGCCAGCAGTTTCGCCGGGTTGGGCGAGCAGTACTTC	CASSFAGLGEQYF
many	TRBV28	NA	18	TRBJ2-5	TGTGCCAGCAGTTTGCCCTCTCAGGGGAACGTGATGCAAGAGACCCAGTACTTC	CASSLPSQGNVMQETQYF
many	TRBV12-3/TRBV12-4	NA	14	TRBJ2-7	TGTGCCAGCAGGTGGGACGGGTTAACCTACGAGCAGTACTTC	CASRWDGLTYEQYF
NA	TRBV3-1	NA	16	TRBJ2-7	TGTGCCAGCAGCCAAGCTTCGGACAGCTCTACCTACGAGCAGTACTTC	CASSQASDSSTYEQYF